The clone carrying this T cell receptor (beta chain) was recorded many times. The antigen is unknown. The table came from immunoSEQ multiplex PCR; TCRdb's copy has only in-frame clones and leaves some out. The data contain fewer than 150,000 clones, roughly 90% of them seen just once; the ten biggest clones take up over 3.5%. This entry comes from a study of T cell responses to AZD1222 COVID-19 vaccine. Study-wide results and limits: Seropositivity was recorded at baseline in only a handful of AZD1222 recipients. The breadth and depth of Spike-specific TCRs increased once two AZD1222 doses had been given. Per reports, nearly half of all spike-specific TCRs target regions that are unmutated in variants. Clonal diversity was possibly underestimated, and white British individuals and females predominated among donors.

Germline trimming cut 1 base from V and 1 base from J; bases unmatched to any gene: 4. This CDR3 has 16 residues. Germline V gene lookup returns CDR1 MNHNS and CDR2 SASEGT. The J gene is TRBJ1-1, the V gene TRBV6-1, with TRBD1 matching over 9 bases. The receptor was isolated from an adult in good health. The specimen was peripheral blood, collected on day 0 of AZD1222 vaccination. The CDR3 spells CASSEDRGRSNTEAFF. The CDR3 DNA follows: TGTGCCAGCAGTGAAGACAGGGGGCGTTCGAACACTGAAGCTTTCTTT.